This TCR beta chain was sequenced during a study of blood T cell repertoires in COVID-19. Overall study: Samples taken during acute and convalescent COVID-19 were collected in the United States, Italy and Spain. T cells, B-cell-depleted T cells, or PBMCs supplied cDNA or gDNA.

Germline V gene sequence: CDR1 MNHEY, CDR2 SVGAGI. With 7 bases removed from V and 4 bases from J, the gap between germline ends came to 15 bases. This CDR3 has 14 residues. As handled by the study authors: From reference gene primer amplification, estimates of nucleated cell counts were derived. Generated by immunoSEQ multiplex PCR, the TCRdb table keeps only in-frame clones and is missing some. That table furnishes V, J and clone size, whereas the DNA furnished D and trimming. The sample lists over 100,000 clones; roughly 82% were seen once. Material: peripheral blood. This chain connects TRBV6-5 to TRBJ2-3; D may be TRBD2 (6 bases). The receptor comes from a human donor in a cohort sampled during active COVID-19. The CDR3 here is CASNFLASADTQYF. CDR3 DNA: TGTGCCAGCAACTTTCTAGCGTCTGCAGATACGCAGTATTTT.